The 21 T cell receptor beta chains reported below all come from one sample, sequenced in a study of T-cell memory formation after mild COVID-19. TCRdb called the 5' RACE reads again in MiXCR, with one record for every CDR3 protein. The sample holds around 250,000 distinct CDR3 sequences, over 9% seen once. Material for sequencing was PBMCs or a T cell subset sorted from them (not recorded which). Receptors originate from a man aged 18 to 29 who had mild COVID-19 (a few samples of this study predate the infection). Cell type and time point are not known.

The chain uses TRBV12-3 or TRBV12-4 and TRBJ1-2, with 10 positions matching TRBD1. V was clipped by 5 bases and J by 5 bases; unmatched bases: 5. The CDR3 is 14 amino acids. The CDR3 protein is CASSAKDRGYGYTF. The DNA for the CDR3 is TGTGCCAGCAGTGCTAAGGACAGGGGGTATGGCTACACCTTC.

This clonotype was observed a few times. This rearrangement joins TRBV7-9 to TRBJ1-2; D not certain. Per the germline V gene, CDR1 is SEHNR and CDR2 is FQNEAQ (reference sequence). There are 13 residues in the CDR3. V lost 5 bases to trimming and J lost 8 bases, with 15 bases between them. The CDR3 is CASSPDGVRGYTF. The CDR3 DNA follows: TGTGCCAGCAGCCCCGACGGGGTGCGCGGCTACACCTTC. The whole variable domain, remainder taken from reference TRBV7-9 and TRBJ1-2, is DTGVSQNPRHKITKRGQNVTFRCDPISEHNRLYWYRQTLGQGPEFLTYFQNEAQLEKSRLLSDRFSAERPKGSFSTLEIQRTEQGDSAMYLCASSPDGVRGYTFGSGTRLTVV.

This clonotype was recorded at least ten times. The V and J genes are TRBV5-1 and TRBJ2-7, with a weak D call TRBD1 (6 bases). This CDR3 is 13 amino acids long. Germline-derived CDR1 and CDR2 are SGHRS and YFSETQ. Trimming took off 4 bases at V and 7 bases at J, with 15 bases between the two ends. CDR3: CASSIDQTGEQYF. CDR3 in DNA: TGCGCCAGCAGCATCGATCAAACAGGGGAGCAGTACTTC.

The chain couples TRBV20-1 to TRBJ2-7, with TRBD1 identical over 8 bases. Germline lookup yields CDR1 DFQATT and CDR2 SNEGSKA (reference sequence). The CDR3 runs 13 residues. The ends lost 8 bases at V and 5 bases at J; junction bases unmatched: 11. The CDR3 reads CSTALDRGNEQYF. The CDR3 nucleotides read TGCAGTACTGCCCTTGACAGGGGCAACGAGCAGTACTTC.

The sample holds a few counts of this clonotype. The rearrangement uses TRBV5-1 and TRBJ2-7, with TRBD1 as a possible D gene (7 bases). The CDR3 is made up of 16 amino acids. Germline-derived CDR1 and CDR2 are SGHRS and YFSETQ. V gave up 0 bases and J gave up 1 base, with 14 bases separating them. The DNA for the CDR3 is TGCGCCAGCAGCTTGGCACCAGGGGGGACTTCCTACGAGCAGTACGTC. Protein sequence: CASSLAPGGTSYEQYV.

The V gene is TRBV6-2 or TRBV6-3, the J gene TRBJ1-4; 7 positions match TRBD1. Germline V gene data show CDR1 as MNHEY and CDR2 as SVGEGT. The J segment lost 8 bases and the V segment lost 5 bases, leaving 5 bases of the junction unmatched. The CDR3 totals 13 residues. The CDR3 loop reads CASSTGTEEKLFF. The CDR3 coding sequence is TGTGCCAGCAGTACCGGGACAGAAGAAAAACTGTTTTTT.

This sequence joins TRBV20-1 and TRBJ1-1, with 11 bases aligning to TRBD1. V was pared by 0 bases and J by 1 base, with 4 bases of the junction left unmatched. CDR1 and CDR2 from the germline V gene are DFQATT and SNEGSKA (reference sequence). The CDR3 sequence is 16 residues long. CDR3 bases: TGCAGTGCTAGAGATCCCGGACAGGGGGCGAACACTGAAGCTTTCTTT. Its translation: CSARDPGQGANTEAFF.

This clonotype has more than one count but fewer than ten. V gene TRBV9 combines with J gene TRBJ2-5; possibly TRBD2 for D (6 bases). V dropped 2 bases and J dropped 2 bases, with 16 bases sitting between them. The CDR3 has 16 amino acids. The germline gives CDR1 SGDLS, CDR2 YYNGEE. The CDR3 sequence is CASSVVGTPRQETQYF. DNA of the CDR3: TGTGCCAGCAGCGTCGTAGGGACTCCGCGACAAGAGACCCAGTACTTC. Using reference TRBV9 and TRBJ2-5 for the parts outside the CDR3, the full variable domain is DSGVTQTPKHLITATGQRVTLRCSPRSGDLSVYWYQQSLDQGLQFLIQYYNGEERAKGNILERFSAQQFPDLHSELNLSSLELGDSALYFCASSVVGTPRQETQYFGPGTRLLVL.

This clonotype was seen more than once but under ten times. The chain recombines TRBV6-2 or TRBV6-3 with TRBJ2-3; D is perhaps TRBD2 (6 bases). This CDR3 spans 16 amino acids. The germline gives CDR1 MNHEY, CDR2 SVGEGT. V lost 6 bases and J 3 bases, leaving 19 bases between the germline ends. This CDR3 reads CASSRRTRGRTDTQYF. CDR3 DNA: TGTGCCAGCAGCCGCCGAACCCGGGGGAGGACAGATACGCAGTATTTT.

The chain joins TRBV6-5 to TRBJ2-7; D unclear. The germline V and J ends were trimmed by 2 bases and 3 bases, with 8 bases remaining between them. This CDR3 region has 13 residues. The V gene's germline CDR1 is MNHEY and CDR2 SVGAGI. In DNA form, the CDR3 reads TGTGCCAGCAGTTACCGGGCCGGCTACGAGCAGTACTTC. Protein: CASSYRAGYEQYF.

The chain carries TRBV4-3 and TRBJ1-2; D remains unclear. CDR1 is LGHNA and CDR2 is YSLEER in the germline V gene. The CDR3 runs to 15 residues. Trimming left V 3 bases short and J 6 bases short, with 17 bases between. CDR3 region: CASSQTDDPLDGYTF. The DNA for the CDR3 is TGCGCCAGCAGCCAGACGGACGACCCTTTGGATGGCTACACCTTC.

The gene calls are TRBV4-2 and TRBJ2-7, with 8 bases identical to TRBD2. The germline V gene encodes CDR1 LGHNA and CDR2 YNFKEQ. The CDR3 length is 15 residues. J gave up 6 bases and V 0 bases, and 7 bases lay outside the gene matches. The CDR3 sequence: CASSQDYGGAGEQYF. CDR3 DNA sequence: TGTGCCAGCAGCCAAGATTACGGGGGGGCCGGCGAGCAGTACTTC.

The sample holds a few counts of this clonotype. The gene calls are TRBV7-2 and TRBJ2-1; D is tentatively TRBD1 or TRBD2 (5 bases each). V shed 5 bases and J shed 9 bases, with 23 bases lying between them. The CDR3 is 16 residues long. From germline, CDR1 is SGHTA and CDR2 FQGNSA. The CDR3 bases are TGTGCCAGCAGCCCGGCCGGGACCCCGGGAACAAGTGAGCAGTTCTTC. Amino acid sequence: CASSPAGTPGTSEQFF.

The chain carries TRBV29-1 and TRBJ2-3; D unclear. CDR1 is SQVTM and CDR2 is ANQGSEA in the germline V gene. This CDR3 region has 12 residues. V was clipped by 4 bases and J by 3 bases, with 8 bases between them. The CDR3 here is CSVGQLTDTQYF. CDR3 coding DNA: TGCAGCGTTGGGCAGTTAACAGATACGCAGTATTTT.

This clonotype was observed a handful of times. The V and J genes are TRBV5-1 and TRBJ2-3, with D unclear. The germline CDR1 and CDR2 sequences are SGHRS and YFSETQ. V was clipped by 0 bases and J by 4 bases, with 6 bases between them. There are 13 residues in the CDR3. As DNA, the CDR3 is TGCGCCAGCAGCTTGGTCTGGGCAGATACGCAGTATTTT. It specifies CASSLVWADTQYF.

The CDR3 DNA reads TGTGCCAGCAGTTACGGGAGTAGCTATGGCTACACCTTC. It codes for CASSYGSSYGYTF. The chain employs TRBV6-5 and TRBJ1-2; D gene uncertain. The CDR3 has 13 amino acids. V was clipped by 2 bases and J by 4 bases, with 8 bases between them. Germline V gene data show CDR1 as MNHEY and CDR2 as SVGAGI.

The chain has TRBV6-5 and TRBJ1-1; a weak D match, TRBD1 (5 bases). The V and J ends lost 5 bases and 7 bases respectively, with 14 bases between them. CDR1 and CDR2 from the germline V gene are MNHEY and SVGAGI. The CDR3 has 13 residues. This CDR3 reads CASSLLSGDEAFF. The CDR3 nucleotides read TGTGCCAGCAGTCTACTCTCGGGGGATGAAGCTTTCTTT.

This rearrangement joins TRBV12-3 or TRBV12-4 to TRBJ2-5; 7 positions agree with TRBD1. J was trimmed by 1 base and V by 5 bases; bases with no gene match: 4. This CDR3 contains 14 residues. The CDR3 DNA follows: TGTGCCAGCAGTCTGAGGGACAGCCAAGAGACCCAGTACTTC. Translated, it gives CASSLRDSQETQYF.

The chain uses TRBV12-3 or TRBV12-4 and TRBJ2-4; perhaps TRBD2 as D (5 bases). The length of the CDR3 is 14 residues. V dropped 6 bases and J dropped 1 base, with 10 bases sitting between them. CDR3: CASSRGLAKNIQYF. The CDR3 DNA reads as TGTGCCAGCAGCCGGGGTTTGGCCAAAAACATTCAGTACTTC.

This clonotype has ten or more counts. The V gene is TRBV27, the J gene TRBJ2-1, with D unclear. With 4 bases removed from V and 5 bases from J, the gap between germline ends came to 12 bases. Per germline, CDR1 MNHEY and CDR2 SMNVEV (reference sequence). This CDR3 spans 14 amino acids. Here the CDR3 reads CASSSNTPDNEQFF. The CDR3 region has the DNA TGTGCCAGCAGTTCGAACACCCCTGACAATGAGCAGTTCTTC.

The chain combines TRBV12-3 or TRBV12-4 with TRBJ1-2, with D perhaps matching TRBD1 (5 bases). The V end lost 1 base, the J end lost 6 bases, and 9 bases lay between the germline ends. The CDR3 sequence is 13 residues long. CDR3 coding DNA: TGTGCCAGCAGTTTAGGCAGGGTGAATGGCTACACCTTC. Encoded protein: CASSLGRVNGYTF.